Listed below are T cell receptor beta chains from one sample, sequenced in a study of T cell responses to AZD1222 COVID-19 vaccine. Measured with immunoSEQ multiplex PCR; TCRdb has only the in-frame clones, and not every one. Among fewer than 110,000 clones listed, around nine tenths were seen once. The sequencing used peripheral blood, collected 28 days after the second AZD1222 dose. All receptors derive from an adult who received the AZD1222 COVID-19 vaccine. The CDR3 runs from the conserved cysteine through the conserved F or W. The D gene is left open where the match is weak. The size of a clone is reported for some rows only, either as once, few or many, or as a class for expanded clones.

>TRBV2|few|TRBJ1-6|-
CASNRDGLDSPLHF
TGTGCCAGCAACCGGGACGGGTTGGATTCACCCCTCCACTTT
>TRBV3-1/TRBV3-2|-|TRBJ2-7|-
CASSQDYSYEQYF
TGTGCCAGCAGCCAAGATTACTCCTACGAGCAGTACTTC
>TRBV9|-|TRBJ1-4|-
CASTKGGQGGEKLFF
TGTGCCAGCACCAAGGGGGGGCAGGGAGGTGAAAAACTGTTTTTT
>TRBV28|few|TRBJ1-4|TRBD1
CASSFPGQGGEKLFF
TGTGCCAGCAGTTTCCCGGGACAGGGGGGTGAAAAACTGTTTTTT
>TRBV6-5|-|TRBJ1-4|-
CASSYGGQRGDEKLFF
TGTGCCAGCAGTTACGGGGGGCAACGCGGGGATGAAAAACTGTTTTTT
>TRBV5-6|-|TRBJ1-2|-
CASSLATPYASYGYTF
TGTGCCAGCAGCTTGGCCACACCCTATGCCAGCTATGGCTACACCTTC
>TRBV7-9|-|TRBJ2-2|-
CASSPLGGSSLGTGELFF
TGTGCCAGCAGCCCTTTGGGAGGCTCCAGCTTGGGGACCGGGGAGCTGTTTTTT
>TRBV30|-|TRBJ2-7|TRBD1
CAWSVRDRGPYEQYF
TGTGCCTGGAGTGTACGGGACAGGGGACCCTACGAGCAGTACTTC
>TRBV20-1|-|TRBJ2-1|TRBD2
CSASPGLATNEQFF
TGCAGTGCTAGTCCGGGACTAGCGACCAATGAGCAGTTCTTC
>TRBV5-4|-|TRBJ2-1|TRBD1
CASSLPGQGVGEQFF
TGTGCCAGCAGCCTACCGGGACAGGGGGTCGGTGAGCAGTTCTTC
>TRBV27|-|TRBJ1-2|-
CASSLSGDYGYTF
TGTGCCAGCAGTTTATCAGGGGACTATGGCTACACCTTC
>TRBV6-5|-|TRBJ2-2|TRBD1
CASPPGTGDTGELFF
TGTGCCAGCCCCCCCGGGACAGGGGACACCGGGGAGCTGTTTTTT
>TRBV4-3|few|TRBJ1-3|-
CASSQGVSGNTIYF
TGCGCCAGCAGCCAAGGGGTCTCTGGAAACACCATATATTTT
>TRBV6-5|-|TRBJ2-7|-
CASSFTGSSSYEQYF
TGTGCCAGCAGCTTTACAGGATCTAGCTCCTACGAGCAGTACTTC
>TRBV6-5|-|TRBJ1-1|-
CASRIDGNTEAFF
TGTGCCAGCAGAATCGACGGGAACACTGAAGCTTTCTTT
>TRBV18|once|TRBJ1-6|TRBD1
CASSPLADRGNSPLHF
TGTGCCAGCTCACCACTTGCCGACAGGGGAAATTCACCCCTCCACTTT
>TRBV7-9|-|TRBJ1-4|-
CASSLFRPVDEKLFF
TGTGCCAGCAGCTTATTTAGGCCGGTCGATGAAAAACTGTTTTTT
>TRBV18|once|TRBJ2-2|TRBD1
CASSPPPQGAQSTGELFF
TGTGCCAGCTCACCACCACCCCAGGGGGCTCAGAGCACCGGGGAGCTGTTTTTT
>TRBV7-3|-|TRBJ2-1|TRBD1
CASSPAGTVSSYNEQFF
TGTGCCAGCAGCCCCGCCGGGACAGTGAGCTCCTACAATGAGCAGTTCTTC
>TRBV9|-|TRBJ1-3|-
CASSPAGYSGNTIYF
TGTGCCAGCAGCCCAGCGGGCTACTCTGGAAACACCATATATTTT
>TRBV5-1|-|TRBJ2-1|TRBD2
CASSPMAGGPNEQFF
TGCGCCAGCAGCCCCATGGCGGGGGGGCCAAATGAGCAGTTCTTC
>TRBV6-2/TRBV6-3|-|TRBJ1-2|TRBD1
CASSSPGTGKSGYTF
TGTGCCAGCAGTTCCCCCGGGACAGGGAAATCTGGCTACACCTTC
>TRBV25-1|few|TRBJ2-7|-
CASSDSYEQYF
TGTGCCAGCAGTGATTCCTACGAGCAGTACTTC
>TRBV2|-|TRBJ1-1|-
CASRGTPERKTEAFF
TGTGCCAGCAGGGGGACACCCGAGCGGAAGACTGAAGCTTTCTTT
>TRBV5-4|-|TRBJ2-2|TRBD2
CASSSGGGGMGTGELFF
TGTGCCAGCAGCTCGGGGGGTGGCGGAATGGGGACCGGGGAGCTGTTTTTT
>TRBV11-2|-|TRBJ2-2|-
CASSPGLNTGELFF
TGTGCCAGCAGCCCGGGGCTCAACACCGGGGAGCTGTTTTTT
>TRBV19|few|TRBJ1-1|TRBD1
CASSSTGVQAFF
TGTGCCAGTAGTTCGACAGGGGTGCAGGCTTTCTTT
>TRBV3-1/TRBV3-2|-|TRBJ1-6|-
CASSQHTVTDNSPLHF
TGTGCCAGCAGCCAACACACGGTCACGGATAATTCACCCCTCCACTTT
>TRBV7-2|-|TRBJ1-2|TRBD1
CASSLVDRASGYTF
TGTGCCAGCAGCTTAGTGGACAGGGCCAGTGGCTACACCTTC
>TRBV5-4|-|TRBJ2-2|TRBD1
CASSFRDRGLGELFF
TGTGCCAGCAGCTTCAGGGACAGGGGGCTCGGGGAGCTGTTTTTT
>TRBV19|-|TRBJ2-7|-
CASSDTQGWEQYF
TGTGCCAGTAGCGACACACAGGGTTGGGAGCAGTACTTC
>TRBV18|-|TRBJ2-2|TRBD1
CASSEQGANTGELFF
TGTGCCAGCTCAGAGCAGGGGGCAAACACCGGGGAGCTGTTTTTT
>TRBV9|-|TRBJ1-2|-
CTPSARRGSEYGYTF
TGTACGCCGAGCGCGAGGAGGGGATCTGAGTATGGCTACACCTTC
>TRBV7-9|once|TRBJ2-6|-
CASSLVTTAPVLTF
TGTGCCAGCAGCTTAGTAACGACAGCCCCCGTCCTGACTTTC
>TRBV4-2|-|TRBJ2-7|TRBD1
CASSQGGTGYEQYF
TGTGCCAGCAGCCAAGGGGGGACAGGCTACGAGCAGTACTTC
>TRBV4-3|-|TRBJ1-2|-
CASSQAGDGATYGYTF
TGCGCCAGCAGCCAAGCGGGGGACGGGGCGACGTATGGCTACACCTTC
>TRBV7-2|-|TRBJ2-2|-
CASSLVRGYTGELFF
TGTGCCAGCAGCTTAGTACGGGGGTACACCGGGGAGCTGTTTTTT
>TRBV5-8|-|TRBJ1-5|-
CASSLVRVSGNQPQHF
TGTGCCAGCAGCTTGGTTAGGGTGAGCGGCAATCAGCCCCAGCATTTT
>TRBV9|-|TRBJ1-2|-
CASSVDTAANYGYTF
TGTGCCAGCAGCGTAGATACAGCAGCTAACTATGGCTACACCTTC
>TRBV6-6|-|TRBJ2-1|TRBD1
CASTRDRGYNEQFF
TGTGCCAGCACCCGGGACAGGGGTTACAATGAGCAGTTCTTC
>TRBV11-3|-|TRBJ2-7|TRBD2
CATPYQKRGEFSYEQYF
TGTGCCACACCTTACCAGAAGCGGGGGGAGTTCTCCTACGAGCAGTACTTC
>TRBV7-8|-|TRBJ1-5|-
CASSLSSNQPQHF
TGTGCCAGCAGCTTGTCCAGCAATCAGCCCCAGCATTTT
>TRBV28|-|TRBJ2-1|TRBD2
CASSPTPGTSGSLEQFF
TGTGCCAGCAGTCCTACCCCCGGGACTAGCGGGTCATTGGAGCAGTTCTTC
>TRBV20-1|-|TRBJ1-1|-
CSASPGGEAFF
TGCAGTGCTAGCCCGGGGGGTGAAGCTTTCTTT
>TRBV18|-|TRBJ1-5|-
CASSPGVNQPQHF
TGTGCCAGCTCACCGGGAGTAAATCAGCCCCAGCATTTT
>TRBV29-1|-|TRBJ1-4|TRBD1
CSVRGGRDATNEKLFF
TGCAGCGTCCGAGGGGGCAGGGACGCAACTAATGAAAAACTGTTTTTT
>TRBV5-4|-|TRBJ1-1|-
CASSLRAPGSGEAFF
TGTGCCAGCAGCTTAAGGGCGCCCGGTTCCGGTGAAGCTTTCTTT
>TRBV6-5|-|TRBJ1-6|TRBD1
CASSPSGGVNSPLHF
TGTGCCAGCAGCCCCTCAGGGGGCGTCAATTCACCCCTCCACTTT
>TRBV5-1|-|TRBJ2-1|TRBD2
CASSLDLAGGFNEQFF
TGCGCCAGCAGCTTGGATCTAGCGGGGGGTTTCAATGAGCAGTTCTTC